The present T cell receptor (beta chain) was sequenced within a study of blood T cell repertoires in COVID-19. Study as a whole: Acute and convalescent COVID-19 specimens originated in the United States, Italy and Spain.

Trimming shortened V by 4 bases and J by 2 bases, and 12 bases separated the two germline ends. Per the germline V gene, CDR1 is SGHDT and CDR2 is YYEEEE. The CDR3 totals 14 residues. Using immunoSEQ multiplex PCR, the repertoire was profiled, and TCRdb retains in-frame clones only, with some absent. The repertoire consists of about 230,000 clones, with less than 85% occurring once and the leading ten covering around 2.5%. The clonotype originates from a woman in her seventies with active or convalescent COVID-19. The V call is TRBV5-6, the J call TRBJ1-2; D unresolved. The sample taken for sequencing was peripheral blood. CDR3 protein: CASSGEELNYGYTF. In nucleotides, the CDR3 is TGTGCCAGCAGCGGGGAGGAACTCAACTATGGCTACACCTTC. The variable domain in full, with the rest retrieved from reference TRBV5-6 and TRBJ1-2, is DAGVTQSPTHLIKTRGQQVTLRCSPKSGHDTVSWYQQALGQGPQFIFQYYEEEERQRGNFPDRFSGHQFPNYSSELNVNALLLGDSALYLCASSGEELNYGYTFGSGTRLTVV.